This T cell receptor (beta chain) derives from a study of blood T cells in healthy people across ages. Germline V gene data show CDR1 as LGHDT and CDR2 as YNNKEL (reference sequence). The ends were cut back, 4 bases at V and 4 bases at J, with 13 bases in the middle. The CDR3 runs to 14 residues. Study conclusions and caveats: It was held that the diversity estimates obtained from one million T cells were underestimates.

This clonotype was seen a handful of times. Antigen: not known. Through a sample-barcoded 5' primer and a J-beta primer mix, a second PCR was run for 7 to 11 cycles. Each CDR3 protein gets one entry after TCRdb re-called the 5' RACE reads with MiXCR. Seen here are hundreds of thousands of distinct CDR3 sequences, around 50% observed once, and the top ten hold roughly 26%. The sequence was obtained from a man aged 35-49 years in good health. Sequencing was done on a sample of blood. This sequence joins TRBV3-1 and TRBJ2-5; D is tentatively TRBD1 or TRBD2 (6 bases each). The CDR3, as DNA: TGTGCCAGCAGCCCCGTCGAGGGGGGAGAGACCCAGTACTTC. Protein sequence: CASSPVEGGETQYF.